Below are 23 T cell receptor beta chains sequenced from a single sample in a study of technical replicates of blood from four donors (dated by TCRdb to 2017 to 2019). The protocol used for the library was the immunoSEQ multiplex PCR assay. The clones in this table, taken by TCRdb from immuneACCESS, are in-frame only. Not every clone is retained; where verified, under half of the shortfall comes from an unresolved V gene, and the cause of the rest is unknown. The table for this sample lists roughly 85,000 clones; approximately 95% of them were counted only once. Together, the top ten hold over 0.2% of the sample. What was sequenced was T cells isolated from PBMCs. Receptors originate from a human donor in good health.

This chain uses TRBV5-1 with TRBJ2-2; D not certain. The germline V and J ends were trimmed by 4 bases and 3 bases, with 10 bases remaining between them. This CDR3 region has 14 residues. Germline CDR1 is SGHRS and CDR2 is YFSETQ. CDR3 bases: TGCGCCAGCAGCAATAACAGATACACCGGGGAGCTGTTTTTT. It codes for CASSNNRYTGELFF.

V usage is TRBV19 and J usage is TRBJ2-1, with TRBD2 identical over 9 bases. Trimming took 1 base from V and 8 from J; bases not matched to a gene: 6. This CDR3 comprises 15 residues. Germline V gene sequence: CDR1 LNHDA, CDR2 SQIVND (reference sequence). The CDR3 sequence is CASSIVPSGIDEQFF. As DNA, the CDR3 is TGTGCCAGTAGTATAGTTCCTAGCGGGATTGATGAGCAGTTCTTC.

J is TRBJ2-1 and V is TRBV19; possible D gene TRBD2, 5 bases. This CDR3 comprises 16 residues. Germline CDR1 LNHDA, CDR2 SQIVND (reference sequence). V lost 5 bases and J 4 bases, leaving 18 bases between the germline ends. This chain's CDR3 is CASSALASVMYNEQFF. The CDR3 nucleotides read TGTGCCAGTAGTGCCCTAGCTTCGGTCATGTACAATGAGCAGTTCTTC.

This rearrangement joins TRBV7-9 to TRBJ1-1; maybe TRBD1 (6 bases). V dropped 4 bases and J dropped 5 bases, with 17 bases sitting between them. The CDR3 is 15 amino acids. Germline CDR1 and CDR2: SEHNR and FQNEAQ (reference sequence). This CDR3 is CASSSKSGEWTEAFF. CDR3 coding DNA: TGTGCCAGCAGCTCTAAGTCAGGGGAATGGACTGAAGCTTTCTTT.

V usage is TRBV4-2 and J usage is TRBJ2-7; tentative D call: TRBD2 (6 bases). Trimming removed 1 base at V and 7 bases at J, with 17 bases between. The germline CDR1 and CDR2 sequences are LGHNA and YNFKEQ. The CDR3 contains 15 residues. CDR3 in DNA: TGTGCCAGCAGCCAAGGGGGGATTCTGGGAGGAGAGCAGTACTTC. Translating gives CASSQGGILGGEQYF.

The chain combines TRBV29-1 with TRBJ2-1; TRBD2 agrees at 7 bases. CDR3 length: 15 amino acids. From germline, CDR1 is SQVTM and CDR2 ANQGSEA. Trimming cost V 0 bases and J 8 bases; bases outside gene matches: 10. DNA of the CDR3: TGCAGCGTTGAAGACCGGAAGAGACTAGCTCATGAGCAGTTCTTC. Its protein is CSVEDRKRLAHEQFF.

The rearrangement uses TRBV5-1 and TRBJ1-1; maybe TRBD1 (5 bases). Germline V gene lookup returns CDR1 SGHRS and CDR2 YFSETQ. The V gene lost 0 bases and the J gene lost 0 bases, with 12 bases spanning the gap. CDR3 length: 16 residues. The CDR3 DNA reads as TGCGCCAGCAGCTTGGGGCGGAGGGGACTGAACACTGAAGCTTTCTTT. This sequence encodes CASSLGRRGLNTEAFF.

This clone was seen only once. This chain uses TRBV28 with TRBJ1-2, with D perhaps matching TRBD1 (5 bases). CDR3 length: 14 amino acids. Per the germline V gene, CDR1 is MDHEN and CDR2 is SYDVKM. Trimming removed 2 bases from V and 3 bases from J, with 10 bases in between. The CDR3, as DNA: TGTGCCAGCAGTTTAGCCTCGGGGGACTATGGCTACACCTTC. Its translation is CASSLASGDYGYTF.

The chain combines TRBV19 with TRBJ2-4, with TRBD2 identical over 10 bases. Germline trimming cut 10 bases from V and 6 bases from J; bases unmatched to any gene: 3. From germline, CDR1 is LNHDA and CDR2 SQIVND (reference sequence). The CDR3 has 12 residues. The CDR3 loop reads CATRTSGNIQYF. For the CDR3, the DNA is TGTGCCACCCGGACTAGCGGAAACATTCAGTACTTC.

The rearrangement uses TRBV7-9 and TRBJ1-2; 12 bases are shared with TRBD1. The germline CDR1 and CDR2 sequences are SEHNR and FQNEAQ (reference sequence). The CDR3 runs 15 residues. With V trimmed by 0 bases and J by 8 bases, 4 bases remained unmatched. DNA of the CDR3: TGTGCCAGCAGCTTAGCGGGACAGGGGGCGGGAGGCTACACCTTC. Translated, it gives CASSLAGQGAGGYTF.

The chain joins TRBV4-1 to TRBJ2-5; D unresolved. Trimming left V 2 bases short and J 4 bases short, with 5 bases between. Germline lookup yields CDR1 MGHRA and CDR2 YSYEKL. The CDR3 is 12 residues long. CDR3 nucleotide sequence: TGCGCCAGCAGCCAACTAGGAGAGACCCAGTACTTC. It encodes CASSQLGETQYF.

This clone has only one observation. This rearrangement joins TRBV2 to TRBJ1-5, with D perhaps matching TRBD1 (6 bases). Per the germline V gene, CDR1 is SNHLY and CDR2 is FYNNEI. The V gene lost 3 bases and the J gene lost 7 bases, with 16 bases spanning the gap. This CDR3 is 15 amino acids long. CDR3 residues: CASSDRIRGGQPQHF. DNA of the CDR3: TGTGCCAGCAGTGACAGGATCAGGGGTGGCCAGCCCCAGCATTTT.

The chain has TRBV2 and TRBJ2-4; 9 bases agree with TRBD2. The CDR3 extends over 18 amino acids. Germline assignment: CDR1 SNHLY and CDR2 FYNNEI. With 3 bases clipped from V and 7 bases from J, the junction kept 16 bases outside the gene matches. Written as DNA, the CDR3 is TGTGCCAGCAGTGACCGCGGGAGGGCTTTCTCGGTGGGGAACATTCAGTACTTC. Amino acid sequence: CASSDRGRAFSVGNIQYF.

This chain uses TRBV30 with TRBJ1-4; 8 bases agree with TRBD1. Looked up from germline, CDR1 is GTSNPN and CDR2 is SVGIG (reference sequence). Trimming at V came to 5 bases and at J to 2 bases, leaving 1 base not matched to a gene. This CDR3 has 13 residues. The CDR3 loop is CAWGDRTNEKLFF. CDR3 nucleotide sequence: TGTGCCTGGGGGGACAGGACTAATGAAAAACTGTTTTTT.

The chain couples TRBV7-9 to TRBJ2-7, with D possibly TRBD1 on 6 matching bases. V gave up 5 bases and J gave up 5 bases, with 13 bases separating them. Germline V gene lookup returns CDR1 SEHNR and CDR2 FQNEAQ (reference sequence). The CDR3 has 13 amino acids. The CDR3 here is CASSPIQGHEQYF. Here the CDR3 DNA reads TGTGCCAGCAGCCCAATACAGGGTCACGAGCAGTACTTC.

The rearrangement joins TRBV27 to TRBJ1-3, with D perhaps matching TRBD1 (5 bases). CDR3 size: 14 residues. The germline CDR1 and CDR2 sequences are MNHEY and SMNVEV (reference sequence). V was shortened by 6 bases and J by 4 bases, with 13 bases between the two germline ends. The CDR3 spells CASSSTVVGNTIYF. In nucleotides, the CDR3 is TGTGCCAGCAGCTCGACAGTCGTCGGAAACACCATATATTTT.

This chain uses TRBV6-5 with TRBJ1-5; 9 bases match TRBD1. After removal of 5 bases from V and 10 bases from J, the junction contained 6 bases not matched to a gene. CDR1 is MNHEY, CDR2 SVGAGI, per germline. The length of the CDR3 is 13 residues. CDR3 in DNA: TGTGCCAGCAGTAGGGACAGGGAGTTACCCCAGCATTTT. This encodes CASSRDRELPQHF.

The chain uses TRBV7-6 and TRBJ2-7; 8 bases fit TRBD1. The trim removed 1 base at V and 5 bases at J, leaving 4 bases unmatched. The germline gives CDR1 SGHVS, CDR2 FNYEAQ. The CDR3 covers 14 residues. The CDR3 sequence: CASSLGQGLDEQYF. In DNA form, the CDR3 reads TGTGCCAGCAGCTTAGGACAGGGGTTGGACGAGCAGTACTTC.

This chain joins TRBV6-5 and TRBJ2-7, with TRBD1 identical over 9 bases. The CDR3 runs 14 residues. J gave up 3 bases and V 2 bases, and 2 bases lay outside the gene matches. In germline, CDR1 is MNHEY, CDR2 SVGAGI. CDR3 bases: TGTGCCAGCAGTTACGGACAGGGGTTCTACGAGCAGTACTTC. This gives the protein CASSYGQGFYEQYF.

The V and J genes are TRBV6-5 and TRBJ1-1; 10 positions agree with TRBD1. There are 13 residues in the CDR3. The trim removed 6 bases at V and 8 bases at J, leaving 6 bases unmatched. The V gene's germline CDR1 is MNHEY and CDR2 SVGAGI. DNA for the CDR3: TGTGCCAGCAGGGACAGGGGGAGAGGGGAAGCTTTCTTT. Its translation: CASRDRGRGEAFF.

This clone came up once. This rearrangement joins TRBV5-4 to TRBJ1-4, with 9 positions matching TRBD1. V dropped 4 bases and J dropped 7; count of bases not matched to a gene: 8. The CDR3 has 15 amino acids. Germline lookup yields CDR1 SGHNT and CDR2 YYREEE (reference sequence). The CDR3 reads CASSVSGTGSEKLFF. CDR3 sequence (DNA): TGTGCCAGCAGCGTTTCCGGGACAGGGTCTGAAAAACTGTTTTTT.

The CDR3 sequence is CASWDRGLQPQHF. The CDR3 nucleotides are TGTGCCAGTTGGGACAGGGGGCTTCAGCCCCAGCATTTT. This chain links TRBV19 with TRBJ1-5; 12 nucleotides match TRBD1. Germline CDR1 LNHDA, CDR2 SQIVND (reference sequence). J gave up 6 bases and V 8 bases, and 2 bases lay outside the gene matches. CDR3 length equals 13 residues.

The CDR3 DNA reads as TGCGCCAGCAGCCAAGATCCCCAGGGACAACATAGCTCCTACGAGCAGTACTTC. Its protein product is CASSQDPQGQHSSYEQYF. The V and J genes are TRBV4-1 and TRBJ2-7; TRBD1 might be the D (6 bases). V was shortened by 0 bases and J by 0 bases, with 18 bases between the two germline ends. CDR1 is MGHRA, CDR2 YSYEKL, per germline. This CDR3 is built from 18 residues.